The next 26 T cell receptor beta chains were all read from a single sample in a study of blood T cell repertoires in COVID-19. Produced via immunoSEQ multiplex PCR; TCRdb's table is partial and in-frame only. This sample has approximately 230,000 clones, with approximately 88% found just once. Sample: peripheral blood. The receptors were gathered from a woman younger than 45 with COVID-19, enrolled during active disease.

V and J are TRBV18 and TRBJ2-2; TRBD2 agrees at 8 bases. The CDR3 consists of 19 residues. Unmatched junction bases numbered 16, after V lost 1 base and J lost 6 bases. From germline, CDR1 is KGHSH and CDR2 LQKENI. The CDR3 nucleotides read TGTGCCAGCTCACCACTCAGTCCTAGCGGGCTTTCAGGTTCCGGGGAGCTGTTTTTT. The encoded protein is CASSPLSPSGLSGSGELFF.

The chain carries TRBV28 and TRBJ2-1, with D perhaps TRBD1 (6 bases). Trimming left V 5 bases short and J 7 bases short, with 15 bases between. CDR3 size: 14 residues. Per germline, CDR1 MDHEN and CDR2 SYDVKM. The CDR3: CASSNGQNRNEQFF. The CDR3 DNA sequence: TGTGCCAGCAGTAACGGACAGAATCGGAATGAGCAGTTCTTC.

This chain links TRBV6-4 with TRBJ2-1; tentative D call: TRBD2 (6 bases). The V gene's germline CDR1 is MRHNA and CDR2 SNTAGT. This CDR3 spans 13 amino acids. The V end lost 3 bases, the J end lost 7 bases, and 10 bases lay between the germline ends. The CDR3 here is CASSETSSNEQFF. CDR3 bases: TGTGCCAGCAGTGAGACTAGTAGTAATGAGCAGTTCTTC.

The chain combines TRBV7-2 with TRBJ2-7; no clear D. The CDR3 is made up of 13 amino acids. CDR1 is SGHTA and CDR2 is FQGNSA in the germline V gene. The V and J ends lost 2 bases and 2 bases respectively, with 7 bases between them. The CDR3 is CASSLSVTYEQYV. The CDR3 nucleotides are TGTGCCAGCAGCTTAAGCGTAACCTACGAGCAGTACGTC.

The chain carries TRBV12-3 or TRBV12-4 and TRBJ1-4; TRBD1 matches at 7 bases. Trimming removed 7 bases from V and 13 bases from J; junction bases left unmatched: 6. CDR3 length equals 11 residues. This chain's CDR3 is CASTQTGRLFF. In nucleotides, the CDR3 is TGTGCCAGCACCCAGACAGGGCGACTGTTTTTT.

This chain uses TRBV11-3 with TRBJ2-1; 7 positions agree with TRBD2. After removal of 5 bases from V and 7 bases from J, the junction contained 14 bases not matched to a gene. The germline V gene encodes CDR1 SGHNT and CDR2 YENEEA. The CDR3 is 16 amino acids. CDR3 coding DNA: TGTGCCAGCAGCCCGTGGGGGGGAGGCCGTAGGAATGAGCAGTTCTTC. Translation gives CASSPWGGGRRNEQFF.

V gene TRBV19 combines with J gene TRBJ2-4, with 8 bases matching TRBD1. The germline V gene has CDR1 LNHDA and CDR2 SQIVND (reference sequence). The V segment lost 5 bases and the J segment 7 bases; nucleotides outside the gene matches: 7. The CDR3 is 14 amino acids. CDR3 sequence (DNA): TGTGCCAGTAGTTGGACAGGGCCCCAGAACATTCAGTACTTC. Its protein is CASSWTGPQNIQYF.

This sequence joins TRBV10-3 and TRBJ2-7, with 10 bases fitting TRBD2. CDR3 length equals 13 residues. Germline values: CDR1 ENHRY, CDR2 SYGVKD. V shed 10 bases and J 2 bases; nucleotides not matched to a gene: 5. The CDR3 spells CATGLAETYEQYV. For the CDR3, the DNA is TGTGCCACCGGACTAGCGGAGACCTACGAGCAGTACGTC.

This rearrangement joins TRBV19 to TRBJ1-4; TRBD1 agrees at 11 bases. Germline V gene sequence: CDR1 LNHDA, CDR2 SQIVND (reference sequence). V dropped 9 bases and J dropped 5; count of bases not matched to a gene: 17. The CDR3 is made up of 18 amino acids. CDR3 sequence reads: CARLLGQGVGEYNEKLFF. The CDR3 region has the DNA TGTGCCAGACTTCTGGGACAGGGGGTGGGCGAATACAATGAAAAACTGTTTTTT.

A few counts support this clone. The chain joins TRBV27 to TRBJ2-5; D is unresolved. The CDR3 sequence is 13 residues long. The V gene's germline CDR1 is MNHEY and CDR2 SMNVEV (reference sequence). Trimming removed 0 bases from V and 6 bases from J, with 8 bases in between. The CDR3 DNA follows: TGTGCCAGCAGTTTATCGATGAGCAAGACCCAGTACTTC. Translated, it gives CASSLSMSKTQYF.

A word on this clone: An end of the junction does not agree with germline; a read error may underlie this. The genes are TRBV7-7 and TRBJ1-5; 7 bases fit TRBD1. The CDR3 is 17 residues long. CDR1 SSHAT and CDR2 FNYEAQ come from the germline V gene (reference sequence). The CDR3: CASSLNGQDQSNQPQHF. For the CDR3, the DNA is TGTGCTAGCAGCTTAAATGGACAGGACCAGAGCAATCAGCCCCAGCATTTT.

Only one count was recorded for this clone. The chain joins TRBV30 to TRBJ2-2; 7 positions agree with TRBD2. The CDR3 is 15 amino acids. The junction had 7 bases not matched to a gene; V was cut back by 2 bases and J by 4 bases. The V gene's germline CDR1 is GTSNPN and CDR2 SVGIG (reference sequence). In DNA form, the CDR3 reads TGTGCCTGGAGTTGGCTAGCGGACCTCACCGGGGAGCTGTTTTTT. Translation gives CAWSWLADLTGELFF.

This clone was found once. The rearrangement uses TRBV28 and TRBJ1-5; weak D call: TRBD1 (5 bases). CDR1 MDHEN and CDR2 SYDVKM come from the germline V gene. Trimming cost V 5 bases and J 9 bases, with 14 bases left between them. The CDR3 contains 13 residues. The CDR3 DNA follows: TGTGCCAGCAGTCAAGGGGCCGTTAGGCCCCAGCATTTT. Protein sequence: CASSQGAVRPQHF.

This chain uses TRBV7-2 with TRBJ2-1; D gene unclear. With 5 bases removed from V and 8 bases from J, the gap between germline ends came to 13 bases. The CDR3 is 13 residues long. Germline V gene data show CDR1 as SGHTA and CDR2 as FQGNSA. The CDR3 sequence: CASSPRPGDEQFF. DNA of the CDR3: TGTGCCAGCAGCCCCCGACCAGGCGATGAGCAGTTCTTC.

This clone has a single count. The chain is built from TRBV4-1 and TRBJ2-1, with 7 bases aligning to TRBD2. Germline trimming cut 2 bases from V and 9 bases from J; bases unmatched to any gene: 4. The CDR3 covers 13 residues. Germline lookup yields CDR1 MGHRA and CDR2 YSYEKL. CDR3 amino acids: CASSQSWGGEQFF. DNA for the CDR3: TGCGCCAGCAGCCAAAGTTGGGGGGGTGAGCAGTTCTTC.

This rearrangement joins TRBV6-6 to TRBJ2-7; TRBD2 agrees at 7 bases. The V and J ends lost 1 base and 1 base, in that order; junction bases with no gene match: 7. The germline V gene has CDR1 MNHNY and CDR2 SVGAGI (reference sequence). The CDR3 runs to 16 residues. CDR3 in amino acids: CASSYLDWGGSYEQYV. As DNA, the CDR3 is TGTGCCAGCAGTTACTTAGACTGGGGGGGGTCCTACGAGCAGTACGTC.

J is TRBJ2-1 and V is TRBV11-2; 8 bases agree with TRBD2. The junction had 5 bases not matched to a gene; V was cut back by 5 bases and J by 2 bases. The CDR3 runs to 15 residues. The V gene's germline CDR1 is SGHAT and CDR2 FQNNGV. CDR3 DNA: TGTGCCAGCAGCCATAGCGGGGTAACCTACAATGAGCAGTTCTTC. It translates to CASSHSGVTYNEQFF.

The V and J genes are TRBV5-5 and TRBJ2-5; 10 bases agree with TRBD2. Germline values: CDR1 SGHKS, CDR2 YYEKEE (reference sequence). The CDR3 contains 16 residues. The trim removed 4 bases at V and 4 bases at J, leaving 10 bases unmatched. CDR3 in DNA: TGTGCCAGCAGCCGGGGTAGCGGGGGGCCCCCAGAGACCCAGTACTTC. This translates into CASSRGSGGPPETQYF.

The V call is TRBV5-4, the J call TRBJ1-2, with 7 bases lining up with TRBD1. This CDR3 contains 14 residues. J was trimmed by 4 bases and V by 2 bases; bases with no gene match: 5. Germline V lookup: CDR1 SGHNT, CDR2 YYREEE (reference sequence). The CDR3 DNA follows: TGTGCCAGCAGCTTCAGGGGGAGCGGCTATGGCTACACCTTC. Its translation: CASSFRGSGYGYTF.

This clone was counted between two and nine times. The genes are TRBV7-8 and TRBJ2-7; 8 positions match TRBD2. The CDR3 sequence is 16 residues long. Per germline, CDR1 SGHVS and CDR2 FQNEAQ. V was pared by 2 bases and J by 2 bases, with 8 bases of the junction left unmatched. This CDR3 is CASSLSGGRTPYEQYV. The CDR3 region has the DNA TGTGCCAGCAGCTTATCCGGCGGGAGGACCCCCTACGAGCAGTACGTC.

Remarks on this clone: The junction differs from germline at one of its ends, possibly a read error. V usage is TRBV7-7 and J usage is TRBJ2-1, with a possible D match to TRBD1 (6 bases). The CDR3 covers 14 residues. The germline gives CDR1 SSHAT, CDR2 FNYEAQ (reference sequence). This chain's CDR3 is CASSLESGAHEQFF. The CDR3 nucleotides read TGTGCTAGCAGCTTAGAATCAGGGGCCCATGAGCAGTTCTTC.

The chain uses TRBV7-2 and TRBJ1-6, with a tentative D call TRBD1 (6 bases). Germline V gives CDR1 SGHTA, CDR2 FQGNSA. This CDR3 is built from 15 residues. V was cut by 5 bases and J by 7 bases, with 15 bases left in between. CDR3 nucleotides: TGTGCCAGCAGCCCTAGGACAGTTCCAAATTCACCCCTCCACTTT. This encodes CASSPRTVPNSPLHF.

The gene calls are TRBV7-2 and TRBJ2-3; D is unresolved. Looked up from germline, CDR1 is SGHTA and CDR2 is FQGNSA. This CDR3 comprises 15 residues. Deletions cut 3 bases from V and 0 bases from J, with 10 bases between. The CDR3, as DNA: TGTGCCAGCAGCTTTGGTTGGGCTAGCACAGATACGCAGTATTTT. This sequence encodes CASSFGWASTDTQYF.

The chain combines TRBV11-3 with TRBJ2-2, with 11 bases identical to TRBD1. This CDR3 is built from 15 residues. Germline-derived CDR1 and CDR2 are SGHNT and YENEEA. The junction had 4 bases not matched to a gene; V was cut back by 4 bases and J by 6 bases. CDR3 nucleotides: TGTGCCAGCAGCTCGGGACAGGGGGGACCCGGGGAGCTGTTTTTT. Its translation: CASSSGQGGPGELFF.

The chain couples TRBV7-9 to TRBJ2-7; no reliable D call. CDR3 length: 15 amino acids. V lost 1 base, J lost 9 bases, and 19 bases lay in between. Germline V lookup: CDR1 SEHNR, CDR2 FQNEAQ (reference sequence). CDR3 in amino acids: CASSLVLRGASVQYV. Here the CDR3 DNA reads TGTGCCAGCAGCTTAGTCCTCCGCGGCGCTTCTGTGCAGTACGTC.

This chain joins TRBV19 and TRBJ2-3, with 9 bases matching TRBD2. CDR3 length: 18 residues. V dropped 5 bases and J dropped 4; count of bases not matched to a gene: 16. CDR1 and CDR2 from the germline V gene are LNHDA and SQIVND (reference sequence). The DNA of the CDR3 is TGTGCCAGTAGTCCGCAACCCAGGGGACTAGCAGAACCAGATACGCAGTATTTT. Translated, it gives CASSPQPRGLAEPDTQYF.